This T cell receptor (beta chain) came from a study of shared clonotypes between healthy human individuals. Trimming pared 6 bases from V and 7 bases from J, leaving 15 bases between. The V gene's germline CDR1 is MNHNS and CDR2 SASEGT. The CDR3 is made up of 13 amino acids. The naive CD8 population came from CD45RO-negative cells selected for CCR7, without terminally differentiated effector memory CD45RA+ cells. The method was immunoSEQ multiplex PCR; TCRdb's version includes in-frame clones alone and lacks a portion of them. This sample yields roughly 2,000,000 clones, of which 93% are seen a single time; less than 2% belongs to the top ten.

V and J are TRBV6-1 and TRBJ1-1, with a possible D match to TRBD1 (5 bases). The sequencing input was naive CD8+ T cells from PBMCs. The receptor was isolated from a man aged 18 to 30 in good health. Some clones in this sample may be carry-over from other donors' samples. The CDR3 sequence is CASSLGGYGEAFF. The CDR3 DNA sequence: TGTGCCAGCAGCCTCGGGGGTTATGGTGAAGCTTTCTTT.